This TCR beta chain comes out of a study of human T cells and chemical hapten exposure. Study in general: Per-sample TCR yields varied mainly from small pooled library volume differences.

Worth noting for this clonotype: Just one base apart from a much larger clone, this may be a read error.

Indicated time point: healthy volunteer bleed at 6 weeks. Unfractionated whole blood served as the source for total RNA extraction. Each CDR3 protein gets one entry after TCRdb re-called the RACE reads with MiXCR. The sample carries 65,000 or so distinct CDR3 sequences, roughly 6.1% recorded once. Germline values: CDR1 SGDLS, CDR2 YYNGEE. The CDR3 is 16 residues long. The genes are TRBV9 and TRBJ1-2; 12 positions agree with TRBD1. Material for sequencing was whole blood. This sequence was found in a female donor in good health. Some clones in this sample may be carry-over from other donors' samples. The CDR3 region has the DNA TGTGCCAGCAGCGTAGAGGGGACAGGGGGCAGATATGGCTACAACTTC. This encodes CASSVEGTGGRYGYNF.